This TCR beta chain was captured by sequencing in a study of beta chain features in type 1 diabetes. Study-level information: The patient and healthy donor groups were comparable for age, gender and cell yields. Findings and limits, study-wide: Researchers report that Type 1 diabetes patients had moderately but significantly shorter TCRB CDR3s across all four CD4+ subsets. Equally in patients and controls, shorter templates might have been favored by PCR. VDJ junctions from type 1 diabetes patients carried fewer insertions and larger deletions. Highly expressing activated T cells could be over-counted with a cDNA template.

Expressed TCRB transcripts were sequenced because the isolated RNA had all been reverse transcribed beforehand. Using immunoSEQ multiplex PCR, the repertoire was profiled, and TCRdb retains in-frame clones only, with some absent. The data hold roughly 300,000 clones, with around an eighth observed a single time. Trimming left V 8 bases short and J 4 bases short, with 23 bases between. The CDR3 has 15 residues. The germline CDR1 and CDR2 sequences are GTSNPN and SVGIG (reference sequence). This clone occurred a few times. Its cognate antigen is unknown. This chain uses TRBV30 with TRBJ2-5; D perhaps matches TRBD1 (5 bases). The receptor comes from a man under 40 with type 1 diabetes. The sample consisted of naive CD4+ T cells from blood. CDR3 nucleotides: TGTGCCGGATCCCCGACAGCTACTGGACGAGAGACCCAGTACTTC. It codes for CAGSPTATGRETQYF.